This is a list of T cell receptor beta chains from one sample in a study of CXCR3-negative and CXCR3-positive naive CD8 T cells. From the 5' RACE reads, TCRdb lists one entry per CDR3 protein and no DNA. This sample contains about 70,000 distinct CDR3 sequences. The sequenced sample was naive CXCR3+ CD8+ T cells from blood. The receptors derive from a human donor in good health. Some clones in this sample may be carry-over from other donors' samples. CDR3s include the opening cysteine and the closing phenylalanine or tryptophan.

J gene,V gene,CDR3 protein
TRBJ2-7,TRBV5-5,CASSFDRTYEQYF
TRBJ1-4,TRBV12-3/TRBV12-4,CASSLIAGAASNEKLFF
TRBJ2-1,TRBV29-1,CSVEIFGVSYNEQFF
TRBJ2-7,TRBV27,CASSLPGTTGEQYF
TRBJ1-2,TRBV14,CASSQQGSVYGYTF
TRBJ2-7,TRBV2,CASRTGDTTGGVSYEQYF
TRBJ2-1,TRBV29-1,CSVPDRFGFDEQFF
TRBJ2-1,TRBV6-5,CASSKETSPYNEQFF
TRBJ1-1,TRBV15,CATSGRKTSEAFF
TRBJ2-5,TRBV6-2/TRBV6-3,CASKRENQETQYF
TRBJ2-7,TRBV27,CASSTGEAGYEQYF
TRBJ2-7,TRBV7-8,CASSPGYAQYF
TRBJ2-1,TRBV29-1,CSVDLSGSNEQFF
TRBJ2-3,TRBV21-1,CASSKVGRGRTDTQYF
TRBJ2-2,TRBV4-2,CASSQDSVRVAGELFF
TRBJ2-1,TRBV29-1,CSVEKGLSYNEQFF
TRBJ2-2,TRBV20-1,CSAYRTGELFF